Shown below are 21 T cell receptor beta chains from a single sample sequenced in a study of T cell clones after liver transplantation. Using immunoSEQ multiplex PCR, the repertoire was profiled, and TCRdb retains in-frame clones only, with some absent. The data hold around 97,000 clones, with approximately 79% observed a single time. The sample consisted of CD4+ T cells from blood, taken around 44 months after liver transplant. Receptors originate from a human patient who received a liver transplant. Some T cells may have come from the graft donor.

The chain combines TRBV11-2 with TRBJ1-5, with 7 positions matching TRBD1. The germline CDR1 and CDR2 sequences are SGHAT and FQNNGV. J was trimmed by 2 bases and V by 6 bases; bases with no gene match: 7. The CDR3 is made up of 15 amino acids. The CDR3 bases are TGTGCCAGCAGTCAAACAGGGGCGGGCAATCAGCCCCAGCATTTT. Translation: CASSQTGAGNQPQHF.

V is TRBV7-2 and J is TRBJ1-2; possibly TRBD1 for D (5 bases). The germline V gene encodes CDR1 SGHTA and CDR2 FQGNSA. Trimming took off 3 bases at V and 6 bases at J, with 17 bases between the two ends. The CDR3 is made up of 15 amino acids. The CDR3 sequence: CASSFGTPGKHGYTF. As DNA, the CDR3 is TGTGCCAGCAGCTTCGGTACCCCAGGGAAACATGGCTACACCTTC.

The chain joins TRBV6-1 to TRBJ2-7; no clear D gene. The V end was cut by 5 bases, the J end by 0 bases, with 11 bases between. There are 14 residues in the CDR3. Germline values: CDR1 MNHNS, CDR2 SASEGT. In DNA, the CDR3 is TGTGCCAGCAGTCCCCGGGTCACCTCCTACGAGCAGTACTTC. Translation: CASSPRVTSYEQYF.

This chain joins TRBV11-3 and TRBJ2-1; 7 bases are a match to TRBD1. V gave up 0 bases and J gave up 8 bases; unmatched junction bases: 7. Germline CDR1 reads SGHNT; CDR2 reads YENEEA. The CDR3 totals 15 residues. The CDR3 bases are TGTGCCAGCAGCTTAGAGTCCCAGGGGGAGTATGAGCAGTTCTTC. Protein sequence: CASSLESQGEYEQFF.

The V call is TRBV13, the J call TRBJ2-5; 8 positions agree with TRBD1. The CDR3 spans 14 residues. Looked up from germline, CDR1 is PRHDT and CDR2 is FYEKMQ (reference sequence). The V and J ends lost 5 bases and 1 base, in that order; junction bases with no gene match: 3. In DNA form, the CDR3 reads TGTGCCAGCAGCCTCCAGGGGGCCCAAGAGACCCAGTACTTC. Its protein product is CASSLQGAQETQYF.

The chain has TRBV5-1 and TRBJ1-2; 9 nucleotides align to TRBD1. The CDR3 covers 15 residues. Germline loops: CDR1 SGHRS, CDR2 YFSETQ. V lost 4 bases, J lost 7 bases, and 11 bases stayed unmatched. Here the CDR3 DNA reads TGCGCCAGCAGCCCGGACAGGGGTTTGACAGGTGGCTACACCTTC. It yields the protein CASSPDRGLTGGYTF.

The chain employs TRBV28 and TRBJ2-1, with 8 bases identical to TRBD1. This CDR3 has 15 residues. V gave up 5 bases and J gave up 3 bases; unmatched junction bases: 6. Germline loops: CDR1 MDHEN, CDR2 SYDVKM. The CDR3 DNA sequence: TGTGCCAGCAGTGGACAGGGTAAACGCTACAATGAGCAGTTCTTC. It translates to CASSGQGKRYNEQFF. The complete variable domain, with remaining parts taken from reference TRBV28 and TRBJ2-1, reads DVKVTQSSRYLVKRTGEKVFLECVQDMDHENMFWYRQDPGLGLRLIYFSYDVKMKEKGDIPEGYSVSREKKERFSLILESASTNQTSMYLCASSGQGKRYNEQFFGPGTRLTVL.

This chain links TRBV6-1 with TRBJ1-2; D is unresolved. From germline, CDR1 is MNHNS and CDR2 SASEGT. The CDR3 runs to 13 residues. Trimming took off 2 bases at V and 8 bases at J, with 12 bases between the two ends. CDR3 sequence (DNA): TGTGCCAGCAGTGAACCTCCCTCGCAAGGCTACACCTTC. It is translated as CASSEPPSQGYTF.

The V call is TRBV29-1, the J call TRBJ2-1; 7 positions agree with TRBD2. Germline CDR1 reads SQVTM; CDR2 reads ANQGSEA. The CDR3 has 16 residues. J was trimmed by 4 bases and V by 4 bases; bases with no gene match: 13. The CDR3 region is CSVVPEAGVLYNEQFF. The CDR3, as DNA: TGCAGCGTTGTCCCTGAGGCGGGAGTACTGTACAATGAGCAGTTCTTC.

The gene calls are TRBV9 and TRBJ2-1; 13 bases agree with TRBD2. Trimming at V came to 2 bases and at J to 7 bases, leaving 15 bases not matched to a gene. CDR1 is SGDLS and CDR2 is YYNGEE in the germline V gene. The CDR3 is 19 amino acids. This CDR3 is CASSVEVTSGRSAQNEQFF. The CDR3 DNA is TGTGCCAGCAGCGTTGAGGTGACTAGCGGGAGGTCGGCGCAAAATGAGCAGTTCTTC.

The J gene is TRBJ1-1, the V gene TRBV18; D possibly corresponds to TRBD1 (6 bases). CDR1 is KGHSH, CDR2 LQKENI, per germline. Between the trimmed V and J ends, which lost 1 base and 0 bases, there was a span of 9 bases. The CDR3 length is 15 residues. For the CDR3, the DNA is TGTGCCAGCTCACCACAGGGGGTCATGAACACTGAAGCTTTCTTT. Its translation is CASSPQGVMNTEAFF. The entire variable domain, with the rest obtained from reference TRBV18 and TRBJ1-1, is as follows: NAGVMQNPRHLVRRRGQEARLRCSPMKGHSHVYWYRQLPEEGLKFMVYLQKENIIDESGMPKERFSAEFPKEGPSILRIQQVVRGDSAAYFCASSPQGVMNTEAFFGQGTRLTVV.

This clone turned up a few times. The gene calls are TRBV4-1 and TRBJ1-1; D is perhaps TRBD1 (5 bases). The CDR3 runs 14 residues. With 5 bases removed from V and 7 bases from J, the gap between germline ends came to 17 bases. Germline lookup yields CDR1 MGHRA and CDR2 YSYEKL. This CDR3 is CASSLQDRLFEAFF. In nucleotides, the CDR3 is TGCGCCAGCAGCTTACAGGACCGGCTCTTTGAAGCTTTCTTT.

This clone was detected only once. The chain joins TRBV11-2 to TRBJ2-1; 9 bases match TRBD2. Trimming cost V 6 bases and J 4 bases; bases outside gene matches: 7. Germline V lookup: CDR1 SGHAT, CDR2 FQNNGV. CDR3 size: 15 residues. The CDR3 bases are TGTGCCAGCAGTCAAGGTAGCGGGGGATACAATGAGCAGTTCTTC. It yields the protein CASSQGSGGYNEQFF.

This chain connects TRBV28 to TRBJ2-3; 10 nucleotides match TRBD2. CDR3 length: 15 amino acids. Germline V gives CDR1 MDHEN, CDR2 SYDVKM. Trimming at V came to 4 bases and at J to 3 bases, leaving 4 bases not matched to a gene. The CDR3, as DNA: TGTGCCAGCAGTTCCTTACTAGCGGGAACAGATACGCAGTATTTT. Translation gives CASSSLLAGTDTQYF.

This clone appeared once. The rearrangement uses TRBV7-8 and TRBJ1-2; D remains ambiguous. This CDR3 is built from 13 residues. Per germline, CDR1 SGHVS and CDR2 FQNEAQ. Trimming took 5 bases from V and 8 from J, leaving 15 bases between them. Written as DNA, the CDR3 is TGTGCCAGCAGCGAGGGTCGCGATCTAGGCTACACCTTC. It yields the protein CASSEGRDLGYTF. Supplemented by reference TRBV7-8 and TRBJ1-2, the full variable domain reads GAGVSQSPRYKVAKRGQDVALRCDPISGHVSLFWYQQALGQGPEFLTYFQNEAQLDKSGLPSDRFFAERPEGSVSTLKIQRTQQEDSAVYLCASSEGRDLGYTFGSGTRLTVV.

Only one count was recorded for this clone. The chain is built from TRBV27 and TRBJ2-3; D is possibly TRBD2 (5 bases). In germline, CDR1 is MNHEY, CDR2 SMNVEV (reference sequence). The V end lost 5 bases, the J end lost 3 bases, and 18 bases lay between the germline ends. The CDR3 spans 16 residues. The CDR3 region has the DNA TGTGCCAGCAGTCTTGGGTCTAGCATCCTGACAGATACGCAGTATTTT. Translating gives CASSLGSSILTDTQYF.

V gene TRBV4-3 combines with J gene TRBJ1-6; 8 bases line up with TRBD1. Germline V gene data show CDR1 as LGHNA and CDR2 as YSLEER. V lost 2 bases, J lost 8 bases, and 5 bases stayed unmatched. The CDR3 covers 15 residues. CDR3 loop: CASSQQDRVDSPLHF. The DNA of the CDR3 is TGCGCCAGCAGCCAACAGGACAGGGTGGATTCACCCCTCCACTTT.

This clone came up a few times. J is TRBJ1-1 and V is TRBV9; D is unclear. V lost 1 base and J 1 base, leaving 8 bases between the germline ends. CDR1 SGDLS and CDR2 YYNGEE come from the germline V gene. This CDR3 spans 14 amino acids. CDR3 in DNA: TGTGCCAGCAGCGTAACCCAGACGAACACTGAAGCTTTCTTT. This translates into CASSVTQTNTEAFF.

V usage is TRBV9 and J usage is TRBJ2-3; 7 bases are shared with TRBD1. Germline-derived CDR1 and CDR2 are SGDLS and YYNGEE. V dropped 0 bases and J dropped 4; count of bases not matched to a gene: 8. The CDR3 is 16 amino acids. Here the CDR3 reads CASSVDTGVRADTQYF. The CDR3 DNA is TGTGCCAGCAGCGTAGACACAGGGGTTAGGGCAGATACGCAGTATTTT.

This chain links TRBV2 with TRBJ1-1; unclear D gene. Looked up from germline, CDR1 is SNHLY and CDR2 is FYNNEI. The CDR3 spans 13 residues. V was clipped by 0 bases and J by 7 bases, with 9 bases between them. CDR3 in amino acids: CASSEALHLEAFF. The CDR3 DNA is TGTGCCAGCAGTGAAGCCTTACACCTTGAAGCTTTCTTT.

The chain combines TRBV5-4 with TRBJ1-2, with TRBD1 identical over 9 bases. The germline CDR1 and CDR2 sequences are SGHNT and YYREEE (reference sequence). The CDR3 contains 15 residues. The V and J ends lost 0 bases and 0 bases, in that order; junction bases with no gene match: 0. The CDR3 DNA reads TGTGCCAGCAGCTTGGACAGGGGGCCTAACTATGGCTACACCTTC. Its protein product is CASSLDRGPNYGYTF. Drawing the rest from reference TRBV5-4 and TRBJ1-2, the complete variable domain is ETGVTQSPTHLIKTRGQQVTLRCSSQSGHNTVSWYQQALGQGPQFIFQYYREEENGRGNFPPRFSGLQFPNYSSELNVNALELDDSALYLCASSLDRGPNYGYTFGSGTRLTVV.